Listed below are T cell receptor beta chains from one sample, sequenced in a study of cytomegalovirus exposure and HLA in healthy donors. The method was immunoSEQ multiplex PCR; TCRdb's version includes in-frame clones alone and lacks a portion of them. Found here are tens of thousands of clones, about 71% of them singletons; the top ten hold 9.7%. Material: PBMCs. Receptor source: a woman between 50 and 59 years old in good health and CMV-seropositive. Each CDR3 is given with its conserved first and last residue. The D gene is left open where the match is weak. Rows give clone size only sometimes, using once, few, many, or a class for an expanded clone.

clone size: few
V gene: TRBV19
J gene: TRBJ1-5
D gene: TRBD1
CDR3 protein: CASTDGGQPFGQPQHF
CDR3 DNA: TGTGCCAGTACCGATGGGGGACAGCCCTTTGGGCAGCCCCAGCATTTT

clone size: .
V gene: TRBV11-3
J gene: TRBJ2-1
D gene: .
CDR3 protein: CASSIEGSGVGEQFF
CDR3 DNA: TGTGCCAGCAGCATCGAAGGATCGGGGGTCGGTGAGCAGTTCTTC

clone size: .
V gene: TRBV16
J gene: TRBJ1-2
D gene: TRBD1
CDR3 protein: CASSPQGDGYTF
CDR3 DNA: TGTGCCAGCAGCCCCCAGGGGGATGGCTACACCTTC

clone size: .
V gene: TRBV19
J gene: TRBJ1-1
D gene: .
CDR3 protein: CASSVQGGAEAFF
CDR3 DNA: TGTGCCAGTAGTGTACAGGGCGGTGCTGAAGCTTTCTTT

clone size: .
V gene: TRBV28
J gene: TRBJ1-2
D gene: TRBD1
CDR3 protein: CASSDRDYGYTF
CDR3 DNA: TGTGCCAGCAGTGACAGGGACTATGGCTACACCTTC

clone size: many
V gene: TRBV11-3
J gene: TRBJ1-1
D gene: .
CDR3 protein: CASSWKGYTEAFF
CDR3 DNA: TGTGCCAGCAGCTGGAAGGGGTACACTGAAGCTTTCTTT

clone size: .
V gene: TRBV7-2
J gene: TRBJ1-6
D gene: TRBD1
CDR3 protein: CASSAGQGVSPLHF
CDR3 DNA: TGTGCCAGCAGCGCGGGACAGGGTGTTTCACCCCTCCACTTT

clone size: .
V gene: TRBV5-1
J gene: TRBJ2-1
D gene: TRBD2
CDR3 protein: CASSLRVAGTYNEQFF
CDR3 DNA: TGCGCCAGCAGCTTGAGGGTAGCGGGGACCTACAATGAGCAGTTCTTC

clone size: .
V gene: TRBV6-5
J gene: TRBJ1-2
D gene: .
CDR3 protein: CASSWRRSYGYTF
CDR3 DNA: TGTGCCAGCAGTTGGCGGCGGAGCTATGGCTACACCTTC

clone size: .
V gene: TRBV4-3
J gene: TRBJ2-6
D gene: TRBD1
CDR3 protein: CASSQVPQGAVGANVLTF
CDR3 DNA: TGCGCCAGCAGCCAAGTCCCACAGGGGGCGGTTGGGGCCAACGTCCTGACTTTC

clone size: once
V gene: TRBV4-1
J gene: TRBJ1-2
D gene: TRBD1
CDR3 protein: CASSPSESDRGGGYTF
CDR3 DNA: TGCGCCAGCAGCCCTTCCGAATCTGACAGGGGGGGTGGCTACACCTTC

clone size: few
V gene: TRBV19
J gene: TRBJ2-5
D gene: .
CDR3 protein: CASSAAAETQYF
CDR3 DNA: TGTGCCAGTAGTGCCGCCGCGGAGACCCAGTACTTC

clone size: .
V gene: TRBV2
J gene: TRBJ1-5
D gene: TRBD1
CDR3 protein: CASRGPTGSQPQHF
CDR3 DNA: TGTGCCAGCAGGGGGCCGACAGGGTCGCAGCCCCAGCATTTT

clone size: few
V gene: TRBV2
J gene: TRBJ2-7
D gene: .
CDR3 protein: CASSQTYEQYF
CDR3 DNA: TGTGCCAGCAGTCAAACCTACGAGCAGTACTTC

clone size: .
V gene: TRBV5-1
J gene: TRBJ2-3
D gene: .
CDR3 protein: CASSNGGLDTQYF
CDR3 DNA: TGCGCCAGCAGTAACGGGGGTTTAGATACGCAGTATTTT

clone size: few
V gene: TRBV10-3
J gene: TRBJ1-1
D gene: .
CDR3 protein: CAISVQAGDTEAFF
CDR3 DNA: TGTGCCATCAGCGTTCAGGCGGGGGACACTGAAGCTTTCTTT

clone size: few
V gene: TRBV6-6
J gene: TRBJ1-2
D gene: TRBD1
CDR3 protein: CASSSGTEIDGYTF
CDR3 DNA: TGTGCCAGCAGCTCCGGGACAGAAATAGATGGCTACACCTTC

clone size: .
V gene: TRBV7-9
J gene: TRBJ2-7
D gene: TRBD2
CDR3 protein: CASSSSERGQYF
CDR3 DNA: TGTGCCAGCAGCTCTTCAGAGCGGGGGCAGTACTTC

clone size: .
V gene: TRBV19
J gene: TRBJ2-2
D gene: .
CDR3 protein: CASKQGWDTGELFF
CDR3 DNA: TGTGCCAGTAAGCAGGGATGGGACACCGGGGAGCTGTTTTTT

clone size: few
V gene: TRBV9
J gene: TRBJ1-5
D gene: .
CDR3 protein: CASSVGWGPSQPQHF
CDR3 DNA: TGTGCCAGCAGCGTAGGGTGGGGGCCTAGTCAGCCCCAGCATTTT

clone size: .
V gene: TRBV6-5
J gene: TRBJ2-2
D gene: .
CDR3 protein: CASRSPGVNTGELFF
CDR3 DNA: TGTGCCAGCAGGTCGCCGGGGGTGAACACCGGGGAGCTGTTTTTT

clone size: .
V gene: TRBV10-2
J gene: TRBJ1-4
D gene: .
CDR3 protein: CASSEPQGRVFF
CDR3 DNA: TGCGCCAGCAGTGAGCCACAGGGTAGAGTGTTTTTT

clone size: .
V gene: TRBV9
J gene: TRBJ2-2
D gene: .
CDR3 protein: CASSVGGHGELFF
CDR3 DNA: TGTGCCAGCAGCGTCGGGGGGCACGGGGAGCTGTTTTTT

clone size: .
V gene: TRBV6-1
J gene: TRBJ2-7
D gene: TRBD1
CDR3 protein: CASRGTGRSYEQYF
CDR3 DNA: TGTGCCAGCAGGGGGACAGGCCGATCCTACGAGCAGTACTTC

clone size: .
V gene: TRBV9
J gene: TRBJ2-7
D gene: TRBD1
CDR3 protein: CASSGDRFLGEQYF
CDR3 DNA: TGTGCCAGCAGCGGGGACAGGTTTTTGGGTGAGCAGTACTTC

clone size: .
V gene: TRBV7-3
J gene: TRBJ2-1
D gene: TRBD2
CDR3 protein: CASSPGTSGVNEQFF
CDR3 DNA: TGTGCCAGCAGCCCCGGGACTAGCGGGGTGAATGAGCAGTTCTTC

clone size: .
V gene: TRBV19
J gene: TRBJ1-1
D gene: .
CDR3 protein: CASSMSGVTEAFF
CDR3 DNA: TGTGCCAGTAGTATGTCCGGGGTTACTGAAGCTTTCTTT

clone size: .
V gene: TRBV2
J gene: TRBJ1-4
D gene: .
CDR3 protein: CASSVRGFVELFF
CDR3 DNA: TGTGCCAGCAGTGTTCGAGGATTTGTGGAACTGTTTTTT